This T cell receptor beta chain came from a study of T-cell reconstitution after alpha-beta-depleted transplantation in children. There are 18 residues in the CDR3. CDR1 LNHNV and CDR2 YYDKDF come from the germline V gene (reference sequence). With 4 bases removed from V and 1 base from J, the gap between germline ends came to 17 bases. In its sample, this clonotype was seen a few times. Preparation of the TCRbeta library used unique molecular identifiers. TCRdb re-called the PCR reads with MiXCR, one entry per CDR3 protein. The sample includes about 690,000 distinct CDR3 sequences, approximately 15% of them seen just once.

The source of this sequence is a human donor who donated a stem cell graft to a child with acute myeloid leukemia. This rearrangement joins TRBV15 to TRBJ2-6; either TRBD1 or TRBD2 may supply D (5 bases each). Sequenced here: PBMCs from the stem cell graft donor, sampled from the stem cell graft. The chain's CDR3 is CATSTSAGRGSGANVLTF. The CDR3, as DNA: TGTGCCACCAGCACCTCGGCAGGGCGAGGGTCTGGGGCCAACGTCCTGACTTTC. Full variable domain (rest looked up from reference TRBV15 and TRBJ2-6): DAMVIQNPRYQVTQFGKPVTLSCSQTLNHNVMYWYQQKSSQAPKLLFHYYDKDFNNEADTPDNFQSRRPNTSFCFLDIRSPGLGDTAMYLCATSTSAGRGSGANVLTFGAGSRLTVL.